These 8 T cell receptor beta chains were sequenced from one sample in a study of OX40 agonist ivuxolimab in advanced cancers. Sequenced by immunoSEQ multiplex PCR; TCRdb stores in-frame clones only, minus some. The repertoire consists of about 46,000 clones, with about 90% occurring once and the leading ten covering approximately 10%. This sample comprised CD4+ or CD8+ T cells sorted from blood, obtained in a trial of the OX40 agonist ivuxolimab. These receptors were collected from an adult with an advanced solid tumor such as melanoma, head and neck, liver or kidney cancer.

This chain connects TRBV4-3 to TRBJ2-3; 13 nucleotides align to TRBD2. Germline V CDR1 and CDR2: LGHNA, YSLEER. The J segment lost 5 bases and the V segment lost 2 bases, leaving 7 bases of the junction unmatched. The CDR3 totals 17 residues. The CDR3, as DNA: TGCGCCAGCAGCCAACCAGGACTAGCGGGGGCCGGAGATACGCAGTATTTT. Translation gives CASSQPGLAGAGDTQYF.

The chain links TRBV6-5 to TRBJ1-6, with unresolved D. Deletions cut 7 bases from V and 5 bases from J, with 15 bases between. Germline V gene sequence: CDR1 MNHEY, CDR2 SVGAGI. The CDR3 sequence is 15 residues long. CDR3 amino acids: CASTPSATDNSPLHF. DNA for the CDR3: TGTGCCAGCACACCCTCGGCGACGGATAATTCACCCCTCCACTTT.

The chain uses TRBV5-4 and TRBJ1-1, with a tentative D call TRBD1 (5 bases). This CDR3 is 15 amino acids long. V shed 4 bases and J shed 5 bases, with 18 bases lying between them. Germline loops: CDR1 SGHNT, CDR2 YYREEE (reference sequence). The CDR3 reads CASSGGTVGLTEAFF. CDR3 DNA: TGTGCCAGCAGCGGGGGGACGGTAGGATTGACTGAAGCTTTCTTT.

The rearrangement uses TRBV11-2 and TRBJ2-3; the D is unclear. Germline CDR1 reads SGHAT; CDR2 reads FQNNGV. V lost 1 base, J lost 0 bases, and 8 bases lay in between. This CDR3 is built from 15 residues. The DNA of the CDR3 is TGTGCCAGCAGCTTAGCGTGGAGAAGCACAGATACGCAGTATTTT. As protein: CASSLAWRSTDTQYF.

The chain employs TRBV9 and TRBJ2-2; unclear D gene. Germline values: CDR1 SGDLS, CDR2 YYNGEE. The CDR3 sequence is 16 residues long. V was clipped by 0 bases and J by 4 bases, with 13 bases between them. The DNA for the CDR3 is TGTGCCAGCAGCGTAGCTTTGAGCGCCTCCACCGGGGAGCTGTTTTTT. This gives the protein CASSVALSASTGELFF.

The V gene is TRBV19, the J gene TRBJ2-5; D unresolved. The CDR3 extends over 14 amino acids. V dropped 5 bases and J dropped 5 bases, with 15 bases sitting between them. Germline V gives CDR1 LNHDA, CDR2 SQIVND (reference sequence). The CDR3 loop is CASSPVKGLETQYF. The DNA for the CDR3 is TGTGCCAGTAGTCCTGTTAAAGGCCTCGAGACCCAGTACTTC. Combining the CDR3 with reference TRBV19 and TRBJ2-5 gives the whole variable domain DGGITQSPKYLFRKEGQNVTLSCEQNLNHDAMYWYRQDPGQGLRLIYYSQIVNDFQKGDIAEGYSVSREKKESFPLTVTSAQKNPTAFYLCASSPVKGLETQYFGPGTRLLVL.

The genes are TRBV2 and TRBJ2-7; D not certain. There are 12 residues in the CDR3. The germline V and J ends were trimmed by 10 bases and 3 bases, with 13 bases remaining between them. Germline V gene lookup returns CDR1 SNHLY and CDR2 FYNNEI. CDR3 in amino acids: CANTGTDYEQYF. CDR3 sequence (DNA): TGTGCCAACACCGGCACAGACTACGAGCAGTACTTC.

The CDR3 is CATGTDPLFEAFF. CDR3 sequence (DNA): TGTGCCACAGGGACAGACCCGCTATTTGAAGCTTTCTTT. The V call is TRBV7-9, the J call TRBJ1-1; 7 bases agree with TRBD1. Germline CDR1 reads SEHNR; CDR2 reads FQNEAQ (reference sequence). Trimming at V came to 10 bases and at J to 7 bases, leaving 12 bases not matched to a gene. This CDR3 is 13 amino acids long.